This TCR beta chain was sequenced during a study of long-term antiretroviral therapy in people with HIV. Looking at the study overall: A decade or so separates the oldest specimens from the later 2015 immediate-ART recommendation.

Version v3.0 of the immunoSEQ assay ran at survey level. TCRdb keeps only in-frame clones here, not all; method: immunoSEQ multiplex PCR. The sample consists of around 38,000 clones, over 90% of them appearing once. Every specimen provided roughly 0.9-10 million cryopreserved PBMC before DNA extraction took place. The study, taken as a whole, reports: Dating from about 2004 to 2017, the blood was possibly obtained under older ART regimens.

To note about this clone: The target antigen is unknown.

The TCR sequence derives from a young man with HIV. The material sequenced was unsorted PBMCs, taken 9.2 years after starting antiretroviral therapy.

This CDR3 reads CASSPAPDNSPLHF. CDR3 nucleotide sequence: TGCGCCAGCAGCCCAGCTCCGGATAATTCACCCCTCCACTTT. This rearrangement joins TRBV5-1 to TRBJ1-6; D gene ambiguous. V was pared by 4 bases and J by 5 bases, with 10 bases between. CDR1 and CDR2 (germline): SGHRS, YFSETQ. This CDR3 region has 14 residues. The full variable domain, rest sourced from reference TRBV5-1 and TRBJ1-6, is KAGVTQTPRYLIKTRGQQVTLSCSPISGHRSVSWYQQTPGQGLQFLFEYFSETQRNKGNFPGRFSGRQFSNSRSEMNVSTLELGDSALYLCASSPAPDNSPLHFGNGTRLTVT.